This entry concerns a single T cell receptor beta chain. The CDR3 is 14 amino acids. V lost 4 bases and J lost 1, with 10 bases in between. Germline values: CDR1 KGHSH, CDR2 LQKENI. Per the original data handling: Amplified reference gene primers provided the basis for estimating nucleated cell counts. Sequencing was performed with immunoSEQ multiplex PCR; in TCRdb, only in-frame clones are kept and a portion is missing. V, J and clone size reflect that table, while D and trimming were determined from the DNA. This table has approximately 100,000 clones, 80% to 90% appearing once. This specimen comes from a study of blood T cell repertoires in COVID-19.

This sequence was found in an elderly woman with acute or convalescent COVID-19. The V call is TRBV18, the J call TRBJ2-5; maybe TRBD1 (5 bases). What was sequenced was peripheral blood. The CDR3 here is CASSLGAVQETQYF. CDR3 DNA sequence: TGTGCCAGCTCACTAGGGGCCGTCCAAGAGACCCAGTACTTC.